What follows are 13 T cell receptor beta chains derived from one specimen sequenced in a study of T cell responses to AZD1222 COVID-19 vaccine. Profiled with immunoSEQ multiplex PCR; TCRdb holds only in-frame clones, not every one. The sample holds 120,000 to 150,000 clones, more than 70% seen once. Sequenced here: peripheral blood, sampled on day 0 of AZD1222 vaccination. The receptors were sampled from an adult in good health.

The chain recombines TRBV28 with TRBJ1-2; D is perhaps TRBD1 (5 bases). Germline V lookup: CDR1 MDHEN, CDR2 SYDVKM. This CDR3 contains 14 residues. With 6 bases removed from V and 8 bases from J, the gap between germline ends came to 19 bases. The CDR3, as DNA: TGTGCCAGCAGACCGGGGGGACGGGGCAGGGGCTACACCTTC. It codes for CASRPGGRGRGYTF.

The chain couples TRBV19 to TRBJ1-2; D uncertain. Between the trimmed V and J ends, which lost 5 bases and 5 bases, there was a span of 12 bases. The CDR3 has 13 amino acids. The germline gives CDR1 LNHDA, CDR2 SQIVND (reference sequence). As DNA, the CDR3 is TGTGCCAGTAGTTCGGCGGAGCTTTATGGCTACACCTTC. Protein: CASSSAELYGYTF.

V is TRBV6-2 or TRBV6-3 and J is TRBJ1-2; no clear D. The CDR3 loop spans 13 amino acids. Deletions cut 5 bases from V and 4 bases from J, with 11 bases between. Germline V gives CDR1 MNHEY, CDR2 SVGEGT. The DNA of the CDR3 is TGTGCCAGCAGTCTTGACGGATTCTATGGCTACACCTTC. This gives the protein CASSLDGFYGYTF.

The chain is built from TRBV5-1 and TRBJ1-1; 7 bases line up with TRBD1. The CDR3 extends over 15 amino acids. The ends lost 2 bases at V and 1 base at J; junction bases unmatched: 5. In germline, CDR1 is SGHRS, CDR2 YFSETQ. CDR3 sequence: CASSFEQGGNTEAFF. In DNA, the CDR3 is TGCGCCAGCAGCTTTGAGCAGGGGGGGAACACTGAAGCTTTCTTT.

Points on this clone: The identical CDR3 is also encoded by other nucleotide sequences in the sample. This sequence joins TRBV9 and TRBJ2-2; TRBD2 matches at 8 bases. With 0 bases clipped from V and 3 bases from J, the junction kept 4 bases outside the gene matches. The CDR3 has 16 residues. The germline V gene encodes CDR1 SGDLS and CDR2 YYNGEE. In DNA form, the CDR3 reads TGTGCCAGCAGCGTAGGGGCGGGGGGCTACACCGGGGAGCTGTTTTTT. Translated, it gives CASSVGAGGYTGELFF.

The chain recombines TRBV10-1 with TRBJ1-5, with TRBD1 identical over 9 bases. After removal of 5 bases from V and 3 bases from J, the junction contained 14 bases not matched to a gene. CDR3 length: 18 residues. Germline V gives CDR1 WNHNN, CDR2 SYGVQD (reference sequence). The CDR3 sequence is CASSPYAPGQGLNQPQHF. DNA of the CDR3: TGCGCCAGCAGTCCCTATGCTCCGGGACAGGGCCTCAATCAGCCCCAGCATTTT.

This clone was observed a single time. The CDR3: CASSSEKFSGGPYNEQFF. Written as DNA, the CDR3 is TGTGCCAGCAGCTCAGAAAAGTTTAGCGGGGGACCCTACAATGAGCAGTTCTTC. The chain couples TRBV21-1 to TRBJ2-1; TRBD2, the D gene given by the table, was not confirmed from the DNA. TRBV21-1 is marked as a pseudogene. CDR3 size: 18 residues.

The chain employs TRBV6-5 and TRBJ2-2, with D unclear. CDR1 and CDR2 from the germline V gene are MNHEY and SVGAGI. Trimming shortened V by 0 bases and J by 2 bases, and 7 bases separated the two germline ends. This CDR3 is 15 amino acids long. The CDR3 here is CASSYSRSNTGELFF. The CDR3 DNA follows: TGTGCCAGCAGTTACTCGCGCTCAAACACCGGGGAGCTGTTTTTT.

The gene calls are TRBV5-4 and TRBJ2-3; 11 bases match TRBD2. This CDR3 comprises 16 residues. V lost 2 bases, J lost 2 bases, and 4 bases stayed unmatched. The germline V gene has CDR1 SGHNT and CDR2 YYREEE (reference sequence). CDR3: CASSLPTSGATDTQYF. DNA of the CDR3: TGTGCCAGCAGCTTACCGACTAGCGGGGCCACAGATACGCAGTATTTT. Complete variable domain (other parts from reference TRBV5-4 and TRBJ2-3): ETGVTQSPTHLIKTRGQQVTLRCSSQSGHNTVSWYQQALGQGPQFIFQYYREEENGRGNFPPRFSGLQFPNYSSELNVNALELDDSALYLCASSLPTSGATDTQYFGPGTRLTVL.

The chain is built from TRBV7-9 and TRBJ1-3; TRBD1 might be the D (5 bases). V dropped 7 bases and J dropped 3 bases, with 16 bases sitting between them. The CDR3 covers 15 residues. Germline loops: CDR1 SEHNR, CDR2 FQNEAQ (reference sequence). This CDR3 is CASTTTGGSGNTIYF. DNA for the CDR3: TGTGCCAGCACCACCACTGGGGGGAGTGGAAACACCATATATTTT.

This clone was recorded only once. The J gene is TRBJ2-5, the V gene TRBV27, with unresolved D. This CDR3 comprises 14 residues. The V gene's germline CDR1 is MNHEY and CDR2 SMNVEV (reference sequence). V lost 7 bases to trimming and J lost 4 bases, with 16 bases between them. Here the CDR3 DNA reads TGTGCCAGCAAAACACGGAATCGCTTAGAGACCCAGTACTTC. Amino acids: CASKTRNRLETQYF.

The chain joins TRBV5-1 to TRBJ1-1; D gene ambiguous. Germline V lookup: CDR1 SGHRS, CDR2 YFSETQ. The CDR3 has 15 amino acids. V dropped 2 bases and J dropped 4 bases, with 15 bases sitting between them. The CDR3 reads CASSFSSGGSTEAFF. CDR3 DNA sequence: TGCGCCAGCAGCTTTTCTTCTGGAGGGAGCACTGAAGCTTTCTTT. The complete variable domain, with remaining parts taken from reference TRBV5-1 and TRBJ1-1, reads KAGVTQTPRYLIKTRGQQVTLSCSPISGHRSVSWYQQTPGQGLQFLFEYFSETQRNKGNFPGRFSGRQFSNSRSEMNVSTLELGDSALYLCASSFSSGGSTEAFFGQGTRLTVV.

CDR3 residues: CASSTQGIRAGYTF. The CDR3 coding sequence is TGTGCCAGCAGCACACAGGGGATTCGAGCTGGCTACACCTTC. The chain joins TRBV6-5 to TRBJ1-2; 7 bases map to TRBD1. The CDR3 has 14 residues. Germline V gives CDR1 MNHEY, CDR2 SVGAGI. Trimming at V came to 6 bases and at J to 7 bases, leaving 11 bases not matched to a gene.